This T cell receptor (beta chain) was recovered during a study of blood T cell repertoires in COVID-19. The method was immunoSEQ multiplex PCR; TCRdb's version includes in-frame clones alone and lacks a portion of them. The sample records 150,000 to 250,000 clones, 94% being singletons. In germline, CDR1 is SGHTA, CDR2 FQGTGA. Trimming shortened V by 2 bases and J by 3 bases, and 7 bases separated the two germline ends. The CDR3 sequence is 13 residues long. The chain has TRBV7-3 and TRBJ2-5; D possibly corresponds to TRBD1 (5 bases). Sequencing was performed on peripheral blood. The sequence derives from a man aged 30-40 years with COVID-19, enrolled during active disease. CDR3 amino acids: CASSLDREETQYF. The CDR3 DNA is TGTGCCAGCAGCTTAGACAGAGAAGAGACCCAGTACTTC.